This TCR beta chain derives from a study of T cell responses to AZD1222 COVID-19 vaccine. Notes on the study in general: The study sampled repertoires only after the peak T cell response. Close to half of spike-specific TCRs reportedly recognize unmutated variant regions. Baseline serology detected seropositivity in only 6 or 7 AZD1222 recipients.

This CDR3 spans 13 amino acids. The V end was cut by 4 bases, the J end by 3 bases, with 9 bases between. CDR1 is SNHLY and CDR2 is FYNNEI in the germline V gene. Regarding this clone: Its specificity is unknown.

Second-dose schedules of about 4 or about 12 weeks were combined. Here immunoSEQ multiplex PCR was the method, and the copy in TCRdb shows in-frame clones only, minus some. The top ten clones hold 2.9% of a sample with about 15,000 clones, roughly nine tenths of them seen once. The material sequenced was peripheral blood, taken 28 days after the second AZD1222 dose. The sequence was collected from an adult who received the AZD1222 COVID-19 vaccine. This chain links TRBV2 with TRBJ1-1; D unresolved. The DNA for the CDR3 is TGTGCCAGCAGTGTTTTTGGGGACACTGAAGCTTTCTTT. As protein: CASSVFGDTEAFF.